This T cell receptor (beta chain) appears in the sequencing data of a study of graft-versus-host responses after intestinal transplantation. Turning to the study itself: Isolated intestinal, liver-intestinal, or multivisceral transplants were what recipients had. The recipients all started with anti-thymocyte globulin induction and then took tacrolimus and steroids for about three years.

The protocol was immunoSEQ multiplex PCR, while the TCRdb copy is restricted to in-frame clones and leaves out a portion. The table records roughly 99,000 clones, around 93% of them present only once. Details on this clone: What it binds is unknown.

Deletions cut 1 base from V and 7 bases from J, with 14 bases between. The germline V gene has CDR1 PRHDT and CDR2 FYEKMQ (reference sequence). The length of the CDR3 is 14 residues. The source was unstimulated CD8+ T cells sorted from spleen or lymph node cells, collected before transplant. The chain employs TRBV13 and TRBJ2-7, with D possibly matching TRBD2 (5 bases). The clonotype was recovered from a human donor who was the organ donor for an intestinal transplant. The CDR3 DNA sequence: TGTGCCAGCAGCTTAGAGCGGTCGAGTCTGGAGCAGTACTTC. Residues: CASSLERSSLEQYF.